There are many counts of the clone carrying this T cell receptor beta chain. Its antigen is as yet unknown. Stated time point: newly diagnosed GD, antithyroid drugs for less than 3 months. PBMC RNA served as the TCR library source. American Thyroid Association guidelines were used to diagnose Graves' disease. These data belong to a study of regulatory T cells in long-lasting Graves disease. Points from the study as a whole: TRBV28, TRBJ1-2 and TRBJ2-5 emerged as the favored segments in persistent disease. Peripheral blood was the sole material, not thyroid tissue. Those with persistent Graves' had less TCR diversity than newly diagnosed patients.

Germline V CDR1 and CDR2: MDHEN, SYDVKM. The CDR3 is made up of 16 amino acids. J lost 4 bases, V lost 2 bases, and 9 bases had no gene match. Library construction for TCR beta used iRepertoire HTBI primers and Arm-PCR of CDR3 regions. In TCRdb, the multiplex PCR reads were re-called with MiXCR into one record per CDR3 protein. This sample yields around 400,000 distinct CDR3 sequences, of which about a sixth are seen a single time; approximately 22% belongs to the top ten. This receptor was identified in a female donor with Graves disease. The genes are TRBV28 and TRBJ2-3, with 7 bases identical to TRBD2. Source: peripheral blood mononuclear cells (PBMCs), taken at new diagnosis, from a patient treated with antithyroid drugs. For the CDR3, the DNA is TGTGCCAGCAGTTTAGTTGTGGGAGGGCCCCCAGATACGCAGTATTTT. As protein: CASSLVVGGPPDTQYF.